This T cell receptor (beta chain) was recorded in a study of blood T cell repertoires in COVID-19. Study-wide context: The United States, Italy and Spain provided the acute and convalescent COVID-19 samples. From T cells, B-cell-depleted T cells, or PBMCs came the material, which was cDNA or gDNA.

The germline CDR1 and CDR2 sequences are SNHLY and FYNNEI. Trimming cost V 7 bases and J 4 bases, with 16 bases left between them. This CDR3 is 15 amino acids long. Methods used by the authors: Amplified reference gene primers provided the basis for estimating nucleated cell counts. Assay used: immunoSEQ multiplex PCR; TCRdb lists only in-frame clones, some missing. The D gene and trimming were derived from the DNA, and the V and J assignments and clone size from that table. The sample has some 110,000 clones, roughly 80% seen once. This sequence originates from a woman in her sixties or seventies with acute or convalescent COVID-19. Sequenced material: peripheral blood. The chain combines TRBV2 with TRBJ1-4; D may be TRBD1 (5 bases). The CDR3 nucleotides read TGTGCCAGCACCTTAGCCAGGGCTTTTAATGAAAAACTGTTTTTT. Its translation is CASTLARAFNEKLFF.